This section outlines one T cell receptor (beta chain) sequence together with its context. Its antigen is unknown. The data belong to a study of cytomegalovirus exposure and HLA in healthy donors. Study-level points and caveats: Sequencing depth across donors, presence/absence analyses assumed, was roughly uniform. In an earlier analysis, in some 600 donors, most V segments appeared productive either ~87% or ~30% of the time.

V lost 9 bases and J lost 0, with 9 bases in between. CDR1 SNHLY and CDR2 FYNNEI come from the germline V gene. The CDR3 covers 14 residues. A multiplex PCR was run with 60 Vbeta primers and 13 Jbeta primers. TCRdb's copy holds only in-frame clones and misses some; the assay was immunoSEQ multiplex PCR. The sample has a few hundred thousand clones, approximately 79% seen once. This sequence originates from a girl aged 2-10 years in good health and CMV-seronegative. The source material was PBMCs. This chain connects TRBV2 to TRBJ2-6; D remains ambiguous. As DNA, the CDR3 is TGTGCCAGGGAACAGAGCTCTGGGGCCAACGTCCTGACTTTC. The encoded protein is CAREQSSGANVLTF.